Listed below are T cell receptor beta chains from one sample, sequenced in a study of CD8+CD57+ T cells in acquired aplastic anemia. TCRdb reprocessed the reads with MiXCR, giving one entry per CDR3 protein. The sample has hundreds of thousands of distinct CDR3 sequences, 25% to 40% seen once. Sequencing was carried out using sorted CD4+, CD8+, or CD8+CD57+ T cells (not recorded which) from PBMCs. The receptors shown here come from a human donor with aplastic anemia. Both conserved end residues are part of each CDR3. D genes are given only for firm matches. Clone size is given for some rows only: seen once, a few or many times, or a class if the clone is expanded.

clone_size	cdr3_length	d_call	v_call	j_call	cdr3_aa	cdr3_nt
-	14	-	TRBV20-1	TRBJ1-5	CSASLGVSNQPQHF	TGCAGTGCTTCCCTCGGGGTTAGCAATCAGCCCCAGCATTTT
few	16	-	TRBV12-3/TRBV12-4	TRBJ1-2	CASSLGGPEPYYGYTF	TGTGCCAGCAGTTTGGGTGGACCGGAACCTTACTATGGCTACACCTTC
-	13	-	TRBV29-1	TRBJ2-1	CSVEQGSYNEQFF	TGCAGCGTTGAACAGGGATCCTACAATGAGCAGTTCTTC
many	12	TRBD1	TRBV2	TRBJ1-3	CATGTAGNTIYF	TGTGCCACTGGGACAGCTGGAAACACCATATATTTT
many	15	TRBD1	TRBV7-2	TRBJ1-5	CASSLQDRDNQPQHF	TGTGCCAGCAGCTTACAGGACAGGGACAATCAGCCCCAGCATTTT
-	16	-	TRBV5-1	TRBJ2-5	CASSTLSGPRGETQCF	TGCGCCAGCAGCACGCTTTCGGGCCCCCGGGGAGAGACCCAGTGCTTC
few	16	TRBD1	TRBV12-3/TRBV12-4	TRBJ2-6	CASSLTGQSGANVLTF	TGTGCCAGCAGTCTGACAGGGCAGTCTGGGGCCAACGTCCTGACTTTC
-	16	-	TRBV4-1	TRBJ1-3	CASSQASGGSGNTIYF	TGCGCCAGCAGCCAAGCGTCGGGGGGCTCTGGAAACACCATATATTTT
many	15	-	TRBV2	TRBJ2-1	CASRAGTDTYNEQFF	TGTGCCAGCAGGGCCGGGACGGATACTTACAATGAGCAGTTCTTC
-	11	-	TRBV7-8	TRBJ2-7	CASAGICEQYF	TGTGCCAGCGCGGGGATCTGCGAGCAGTACTTC
-	13	TRBD1	TRBV10-3	TRBJ1-5	CAIRDRGNQPQHF	TGTGCCATCAGGGACAGGGGCAATCAGCCCCAGCATTTT
few	13	-	TRBV7-9	TRBJ2-5	CASSRDLGDTQYF	TGTGCCAGCAGCCGGGACTTAGGGGATACCCAGTACTTC
-	13	-	TRBV29-1	TRBJ1-2	CSAKRAGVGGYTF	TGCAGCGCTAAACGCGCAGGGGTCGGCGGCTACACCTTC
-	15	-	TRBV7-8	TRBJ1-6	CASRPAGGGLPPLHF	TGTGCCAGCAGGCCCGCGGGAGGAGGGCTTCCACCCCTCCACTTT
-	13	-	TRBV14	TRBJ1-1	CASSHKPNTEASF	TGTGCCAGCAGCCACAAACCGAACACTGAAGCTTCCTTT
-	15	-	TRBV27	TRBJ1-2	CASSFGRADYYGYTF	TGTGCCAGCAGTTTCGGCAGGGCGGATTACTATGGCTACACCTTC
few	14	TRBD1	TRBV15	TRBJ1-2	CATKRTGKSGGYTF	TGTGCCACCAAGAGGACAGGGAAGTCGGGTGGCTACACCTTC
-	15	-	TRBV25-1	TRBJ1-3	CASSLSGVQGNTIYF	TGTGCCAGCAGTTTATCGGGGGTTCAAGGAAACACCATATATTTT
-	14	-	TRBV20-1	TRBJ1-1	CSARDWLAPTEAFF	TGCAGTGCTAGAGACTGGCTTGCCCCCACTGAAGCTTTCTTT
-	12	-	TRBV7-2	TRBJ2-2	CASSYRDGELFF	TGTGCCAGCAGCTACAGGGACGGTGAGCTGTTTTTT
once	14	-	TRBV19	TRBJ2-1	CASSISGGTNEHFF	TGTGCCAGTAGTATTAGCGGCGGTACCAATGAGCATTTCTTC
-	12	-	TRBV29-1	TRBJ1-2	CSVARGVYGYTF	TGCAGCGTTGCCAGGGGCGTCTATGGCTACACCTTC
-	14	-	TRBV15	TRBJ1-1	CATSRDEGNTEAFF	TGTGCCACCAGCAGAGATGAGGGTAACACTGAAGCTTTCTTT
-	14	-	TRBV2	TRBJ1-2	CTSSEAGLGYGYTF	TGTACCAGCAGCGAAGCGGGATTGGGCTATGGCTACACCTTC
few	15	-	TRBV5-6	TRBJ1-1	CASSATGHSNTEAFF	TGTGCCAGCAGCGCTACAGGGCATTCGAACACTGAAGCTTTCTTT
few	13	-	TRBV6-1	TRBJ2-3	CASVRGSTDTQYF	TGTGCCAGCGTCAGGGGCAGCACAGATACGCAGTATTTT
-	12	-	TRBV25-1	TRBJ1-2	CAWKVPNYGCTF	-
few	13	-	TRBV7-3	TRBJ1-1	CASSEEGTGSTFF	TGTGCCAGCAGCGAAGAGGGGACGGGGTCGACTTTCTTT
few	14	TRBD1	TRBV6-1	TRBJ2-7	CASSGQGGAYEQYF	TGTGCCAGCAGTGGACAGGGGGGGGCCTACGAGCAGTACTTC
many	13	-	TRBV5-4	TRBJ2-5	CASSLVGGETQYF	TGTGCCAGCAGCTTGGTAGGGGGAGAGACCCAGTACTTC
many	11	-	TRBV7-2	TRBJ2-5	CAGTVGETQYF	TGTGCTGGAACTGTCGGAGAGACCCAGTACTTC
-	20	-	TRBV5-6	TRBJ1-5	CASRRTHPQEPFYSNQPQHF	TGTGCCAGCCGACGAACCCACCCACAGGAACCGTTCTATAGCAATCAGCCCCAGCATTTT
-	16	-	TRBV5-6	TRBJ1-4	CASSFRPTPGVEKLFF	TGTGCCAGCAGCTTCCGACCGACACCGGGGGTTGAAAAACTGTTTTTT
many	14	TRBD1	TRBV7-8	TRBJ2-5	CASSSGQGGETQYF	TGTGCCAGCAGTTCTGGACAGGGGGGGGAGACCCAGTACTTC
many	15	TRBD1	TRBV24-1	TRBJ2-3	CATSEPDRGEDTQYF	TGTGCCACCAGTGAGCCCGACAGGGGTGAGGATACGCAGTATTTT
-	14	TRBD1	TRBV7-9	TRBJ1-1	CASSRQGMNTEAFF	TGTGCCAGCAGCCGACAGGGGATGAACACTGAAGCTTTCTTT
-	15	TRBD2	TRBV19	TRBJ2-5	CASSIGGGTQETQYF	TGTGCCAGTAGTATCGGGGGGGGAACCCAAGAGACCCAGTACTTC
-	16	-	TRBV19	TRBJ1-1	CASSTYSLAGSTEAFF	TGTGCCAGTAGTACCTACAGCTTGGCAGGCAGCACTGAAGCTTTCTTT
-	14	TRBD2	TRBV9	TRBJ2-1	CASSVSGRENEQFF	TGTGCCAGCAGCGTAAGCGGGAGGGAAAATGAGCAGTTCTTC
few	14	-	TRBV3-1	TRBJ1-2	CASSQAWGDYGYTF	TGTGCCAGCAGCCAAGCTTGGGGGGACTATGGCTACACCTTC
few	15	-	TRBV6-5	TRBJ1-3	CASSYLGVQGNTIYF	TGTGCCAGCAGTTATTTGGGGGTGCAAGGAAACACCATATATTTT